The clone carrying this T cell receptor beta chain has just a few counts. Its matching antigen is unknown. Germline CDR1 KGHSH, CDR2 LQKENI. V was cut by 4 bases and J by 5 bases, with 14 bases left in between. This CDR3 is built from 14 residues. This entry comes from a study of T cell responses to AZD1222 COVID-19 vaccine. Study results and caveats: No repertoire was sampled before or during the peak T cell response, only after it. Clonal diversity was possibly underestimated, and white British individuals and females predominated among donors. Reportedly, nearly half the spike-specific TCRs target unmutated variant regions. With two AZD1222 doses given, Spike-specific TCR breadth and depth both rose.

Sequencing used immunoSEQ multiplex PCR; TCRdb keeps in-frame clones, though not all of them. The sample lists approximately 180,000 clones; over 80% were seen once. The chain employs TRBV18 and TRBJ1-1; TRBD1 might be the D (6 bases). Sequences were derived from peripheral blood, sampled 28 days after the second dose of the MenACWY control vaccine. The source of this sequence is an adult who received the MenACWY meningococcal vaccine as a control. CDR3 region: CASSLLGGRTEAFF. DNA of the CDR3: TGTGCCAGCTCACTTCTTGGGGGCCGGACTGAAGCTTTCTTT.